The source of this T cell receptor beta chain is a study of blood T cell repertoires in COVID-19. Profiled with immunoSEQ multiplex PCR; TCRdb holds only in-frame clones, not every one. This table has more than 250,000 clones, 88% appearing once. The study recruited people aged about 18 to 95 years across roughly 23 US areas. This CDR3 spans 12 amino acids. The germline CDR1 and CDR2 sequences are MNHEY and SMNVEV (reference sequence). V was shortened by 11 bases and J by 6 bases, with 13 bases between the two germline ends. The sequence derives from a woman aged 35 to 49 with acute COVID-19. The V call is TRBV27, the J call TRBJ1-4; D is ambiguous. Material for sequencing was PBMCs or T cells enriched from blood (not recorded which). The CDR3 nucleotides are TGTGCCCCAAGCCGCGGTGATGAAAAACTGTTTTTT. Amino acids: CAPSRGDEKLFF.